The table lists the clone carrying this TCR beta chain with a few counts. What it recognizes is unknown. The sample originates from a study of post-analysis software for immune sequencing data. Overall study: Patients had relapsing-remitting, secondary progressive or progressive-relapsing multiple sclerosis; some lacked subtype.

Libraries were made from TCR beta cDNA, and they carried unique molecular identifiers. The T cell input of roughly 0.9 to 10 million gave around 540,000 cDNA molecules. MiXCR, applied by TCRdb to the PCR reads, yields one record per CDR3 protein. The profile covers roughly 670,000 distinct CDR3 sequences, with 59% appearing a single time and around 11% taken by the ten largest. Overall study results and limits: In patients, about 5 TRBV segments were more frequent than in controls, with TRBV5-6, TRBV5-1 and TRBV20-1 among them.

With 6 bases removed from V and 4 bases from J, the gap between germline ends came to 8 bases. This CDR3 contains 12 residues. Sequences were obtained from blood. This TCR derives from a girl aged 2 to 9 with multiple sclerosis. This chain joins TRBV12-3 or TRBV12-4 and TRBJ2-3; D gene ambiguous. The CDR3 bases are TGTGCCAGCAGCCTACCCCCAGATACGCAGTATTTT. Its protein product is CASSLPPDTQYF.